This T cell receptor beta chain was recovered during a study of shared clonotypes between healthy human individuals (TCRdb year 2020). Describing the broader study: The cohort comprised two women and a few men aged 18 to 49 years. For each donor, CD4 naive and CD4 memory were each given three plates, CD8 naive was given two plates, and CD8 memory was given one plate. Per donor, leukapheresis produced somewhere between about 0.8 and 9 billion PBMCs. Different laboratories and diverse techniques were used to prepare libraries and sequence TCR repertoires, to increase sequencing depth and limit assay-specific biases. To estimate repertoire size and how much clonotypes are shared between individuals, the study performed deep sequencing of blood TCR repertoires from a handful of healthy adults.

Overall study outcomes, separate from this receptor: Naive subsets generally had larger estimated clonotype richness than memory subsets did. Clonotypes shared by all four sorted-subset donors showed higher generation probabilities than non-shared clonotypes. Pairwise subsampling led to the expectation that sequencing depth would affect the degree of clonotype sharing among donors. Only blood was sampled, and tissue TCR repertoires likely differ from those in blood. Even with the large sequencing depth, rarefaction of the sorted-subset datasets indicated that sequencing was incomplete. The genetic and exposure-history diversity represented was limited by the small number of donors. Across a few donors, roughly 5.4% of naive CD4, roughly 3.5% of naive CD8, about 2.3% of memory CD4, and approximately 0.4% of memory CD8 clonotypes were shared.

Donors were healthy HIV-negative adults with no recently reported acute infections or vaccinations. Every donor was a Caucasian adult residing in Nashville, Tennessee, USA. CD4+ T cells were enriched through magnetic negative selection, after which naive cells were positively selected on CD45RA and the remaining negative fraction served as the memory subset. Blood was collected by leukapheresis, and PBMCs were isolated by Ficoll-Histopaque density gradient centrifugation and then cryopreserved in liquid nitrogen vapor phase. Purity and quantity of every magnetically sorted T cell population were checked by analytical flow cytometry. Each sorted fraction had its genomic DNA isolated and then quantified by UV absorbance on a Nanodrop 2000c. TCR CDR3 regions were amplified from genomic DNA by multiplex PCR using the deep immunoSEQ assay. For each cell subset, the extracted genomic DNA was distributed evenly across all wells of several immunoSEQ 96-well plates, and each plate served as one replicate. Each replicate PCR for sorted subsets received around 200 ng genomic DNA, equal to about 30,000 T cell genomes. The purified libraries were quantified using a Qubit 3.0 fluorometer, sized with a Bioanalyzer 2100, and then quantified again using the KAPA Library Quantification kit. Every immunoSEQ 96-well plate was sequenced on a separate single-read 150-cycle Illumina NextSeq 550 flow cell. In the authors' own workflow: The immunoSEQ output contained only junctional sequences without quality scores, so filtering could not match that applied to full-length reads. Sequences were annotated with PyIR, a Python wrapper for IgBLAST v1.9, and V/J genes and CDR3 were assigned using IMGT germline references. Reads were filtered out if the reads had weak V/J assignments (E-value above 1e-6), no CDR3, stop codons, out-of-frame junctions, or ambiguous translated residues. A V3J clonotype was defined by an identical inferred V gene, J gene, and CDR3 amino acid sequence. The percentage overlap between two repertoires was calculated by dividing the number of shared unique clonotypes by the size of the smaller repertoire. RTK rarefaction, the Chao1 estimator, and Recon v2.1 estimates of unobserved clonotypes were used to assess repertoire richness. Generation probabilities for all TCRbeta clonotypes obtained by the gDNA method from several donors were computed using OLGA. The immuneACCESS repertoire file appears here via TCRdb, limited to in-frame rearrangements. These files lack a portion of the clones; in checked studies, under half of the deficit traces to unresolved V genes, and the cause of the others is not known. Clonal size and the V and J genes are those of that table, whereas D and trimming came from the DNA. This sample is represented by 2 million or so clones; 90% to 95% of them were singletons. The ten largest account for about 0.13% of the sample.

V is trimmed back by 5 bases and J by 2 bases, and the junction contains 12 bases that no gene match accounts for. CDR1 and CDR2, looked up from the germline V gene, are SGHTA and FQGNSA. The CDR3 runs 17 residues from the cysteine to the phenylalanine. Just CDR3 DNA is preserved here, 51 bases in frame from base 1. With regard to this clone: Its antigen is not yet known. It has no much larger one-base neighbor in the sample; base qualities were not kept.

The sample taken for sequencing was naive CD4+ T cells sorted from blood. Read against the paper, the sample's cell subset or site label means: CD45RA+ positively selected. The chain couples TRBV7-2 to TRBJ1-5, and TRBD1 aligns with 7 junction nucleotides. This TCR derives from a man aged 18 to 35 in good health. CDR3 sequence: CASSTQGLQVGNQPQHF. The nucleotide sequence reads TGTGCCAGCAGCACACAGGGGCTTCAGGTTGGCAATCAGCCCCAGCATTTT.